The table lists the clone carrying this T cell receptor (beta chain) with a few counts. What it binds is unknown. This sample was taken from a study of T cell repertoires in cytomegalovirus infection. Study summary: Public TCR beta signatures provided an indication of both CMV infection and a matching HLA type.

The study's findings and limits: HLA-C-restricted, CMV-specific TCR beta clonotypes were dominant ex vivo. Adding up the frequency of public TCR beta families identified people who carried CMV plus the relevant HLA.

TCRdb fed the reads into MiXCR, producing one record per CDR3 protein. The table records some 300,000 distinct CDR3 sequences, under 20% of them present only once. Sequenced material: PBMCs. The receptor comes from a human donor in good health (CMV status not recorded). Some clones in this sample may be carry-over from other donors' samples.

The CDR3 reads CATSDSRDSYSYEQYF. The DNA of the CDR3 is TGTGCCACCAGTGATAGCCGGGACAGCTACTCCTACGAGCAGTACTTC. J is TRBJ2-7 and V is TRBV24-1; 7 nucleotides line up with TRBD1. This CDR3 region has 16 residues. Germline trimming cut 3 bases from V and 0 bases from J; bases unmatched to any gene: 7. Germline-derived CDR1 and CDR2 are KGHDR and SFDVKD.